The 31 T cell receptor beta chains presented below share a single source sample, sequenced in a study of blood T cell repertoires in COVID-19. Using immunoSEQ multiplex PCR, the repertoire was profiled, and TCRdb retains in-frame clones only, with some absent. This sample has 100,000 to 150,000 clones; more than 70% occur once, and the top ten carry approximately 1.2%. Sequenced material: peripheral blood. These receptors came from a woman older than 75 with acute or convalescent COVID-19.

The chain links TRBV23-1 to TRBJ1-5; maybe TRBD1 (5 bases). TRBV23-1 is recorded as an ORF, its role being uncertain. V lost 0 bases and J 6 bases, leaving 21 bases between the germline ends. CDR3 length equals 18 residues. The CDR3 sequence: CASSQSEHRQGRGQPQHF. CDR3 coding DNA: TGCGCCAGCAGTCAATCGGAACACAGGCAAGGTCGCGGTCAGCCCCAGCATTTT.

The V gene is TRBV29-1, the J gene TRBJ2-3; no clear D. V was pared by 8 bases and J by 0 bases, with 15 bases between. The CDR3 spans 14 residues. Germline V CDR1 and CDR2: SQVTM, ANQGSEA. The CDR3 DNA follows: TGCAGCTCGGACCTACTTTCTAGCACAGATACGCAGTATTTT. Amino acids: CSSDLLSSTDTQYF.

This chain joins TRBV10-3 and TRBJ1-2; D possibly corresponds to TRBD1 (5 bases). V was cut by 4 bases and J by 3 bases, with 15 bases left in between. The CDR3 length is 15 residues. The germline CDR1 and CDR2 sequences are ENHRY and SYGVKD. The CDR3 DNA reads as TGTGCCATCAGTGCCCAGGGAAGTGGGGACTATGGCTACACCTTC. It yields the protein CAISAQGSGDYGYTF.

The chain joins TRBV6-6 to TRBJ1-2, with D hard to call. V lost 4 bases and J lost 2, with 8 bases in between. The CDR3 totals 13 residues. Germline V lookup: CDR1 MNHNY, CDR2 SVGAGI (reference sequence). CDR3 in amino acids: CASSLRGNYGYTF. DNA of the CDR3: TGTGCCAGCAGTTTGAGAGGGAACTATGGCTACACCTTC.

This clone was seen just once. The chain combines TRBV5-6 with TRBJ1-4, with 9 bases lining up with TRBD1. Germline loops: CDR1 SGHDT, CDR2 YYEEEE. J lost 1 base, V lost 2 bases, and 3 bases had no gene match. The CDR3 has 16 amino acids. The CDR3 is CASSLRQGVTNEKLFF. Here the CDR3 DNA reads TGTGCCAGCAGCTTAAGACAGGGGGTAACTAATGAAAAACTGTTTTTT.

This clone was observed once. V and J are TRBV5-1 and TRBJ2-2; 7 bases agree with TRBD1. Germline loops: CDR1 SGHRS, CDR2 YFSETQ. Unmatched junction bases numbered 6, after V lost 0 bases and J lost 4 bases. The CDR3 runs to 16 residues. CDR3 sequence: CASSLGQGRVTGELFF. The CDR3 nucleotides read TGCGCCAGCAGCTTGGGACAGGGACGGGTCACCGGGGAGCTGTTTTTT. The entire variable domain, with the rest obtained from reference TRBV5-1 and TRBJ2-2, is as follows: KAGVTQTPRYLIKTRGQQVTLSCSPISGHRSVSWYQQTPGQGLQFLFEYFSETQRNKGNFPGRFSGRQFSNSRSEMNVSTLELGDSALYLCASSLGQGRVTGELFFGEGSRLTVL.

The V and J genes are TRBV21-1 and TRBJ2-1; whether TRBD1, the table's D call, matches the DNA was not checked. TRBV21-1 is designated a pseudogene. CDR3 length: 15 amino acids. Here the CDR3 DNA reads TGTGCCAGCAGATATTACAGGGCAACTTACAATGAGCAGTTCTTC. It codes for CASRYYRATYNEQFF.

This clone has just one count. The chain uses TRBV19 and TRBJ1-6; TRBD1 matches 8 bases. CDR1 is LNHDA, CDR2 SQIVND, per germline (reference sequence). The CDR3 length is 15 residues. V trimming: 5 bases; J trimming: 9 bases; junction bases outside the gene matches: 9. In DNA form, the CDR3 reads TGTGCCAGTAGTTCGGACAGGGCGATGAGTTCACCCCTCCACTTT. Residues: CASSSDRAMSSPLHF.

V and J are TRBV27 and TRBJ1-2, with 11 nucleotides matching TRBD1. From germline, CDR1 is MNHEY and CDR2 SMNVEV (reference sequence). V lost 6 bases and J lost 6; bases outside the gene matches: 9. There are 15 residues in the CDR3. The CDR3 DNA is TGTGCCAGCAGACATGTCGGGACAGGGGGGAATGGCTACACCTTC. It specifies CASRHVGTGGNGYTF.

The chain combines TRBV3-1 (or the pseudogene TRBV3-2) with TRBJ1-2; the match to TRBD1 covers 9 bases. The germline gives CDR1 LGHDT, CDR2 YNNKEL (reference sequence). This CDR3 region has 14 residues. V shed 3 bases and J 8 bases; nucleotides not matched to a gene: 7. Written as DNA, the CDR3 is TGTGCCAGCAGCCAGGATCTGACAGGGGGAGGCTACACCTTC. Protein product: CASSQDLTGGGYTF.

CDR3 in amino acids: CASSLKVRVGKLFF. The CDR3 nucleotides read TGTGCCAGCAGTCTTAAGGTCAGGGTGGGAAAACTGTTTTTT. The chain employs TRBV28 and TRBJ1-4, with a weak D call TRBD1 (5 bases). The V end was cut by 5 bases, the J end by 10 bases, with 17 bases between. There are 14 residues in the CDR3. The V gene's germline CDR1 is MDHEN and CDR2 SYDVKM.

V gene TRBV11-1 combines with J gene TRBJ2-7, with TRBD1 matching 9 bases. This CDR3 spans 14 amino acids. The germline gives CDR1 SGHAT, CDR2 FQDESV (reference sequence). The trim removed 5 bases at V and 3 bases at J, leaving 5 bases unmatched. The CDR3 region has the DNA TGTGCCAGCAGCCGCGGGACAGGGATCTACGAGCAGTACTTC. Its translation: CASSRGTGIYEQYF.

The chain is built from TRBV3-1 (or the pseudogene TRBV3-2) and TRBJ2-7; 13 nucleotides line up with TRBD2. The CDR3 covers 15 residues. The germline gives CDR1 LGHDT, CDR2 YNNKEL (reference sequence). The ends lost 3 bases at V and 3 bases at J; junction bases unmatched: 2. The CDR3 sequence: CASSHGTSGVYEQYF. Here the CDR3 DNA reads TGTGCCAGCAGCCACGGGACTAGCGGGGTCTACGAGCAGTACTTC.

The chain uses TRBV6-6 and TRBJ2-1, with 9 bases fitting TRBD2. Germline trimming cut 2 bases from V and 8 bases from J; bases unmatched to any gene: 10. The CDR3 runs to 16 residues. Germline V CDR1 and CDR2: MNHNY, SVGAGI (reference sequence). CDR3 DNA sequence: TGTGCCAGCAGTTACGGCGGGGGGGCCGGAAGCTATGAGCAGTTCTTC. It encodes CASSYGGGAGSYEQFF.

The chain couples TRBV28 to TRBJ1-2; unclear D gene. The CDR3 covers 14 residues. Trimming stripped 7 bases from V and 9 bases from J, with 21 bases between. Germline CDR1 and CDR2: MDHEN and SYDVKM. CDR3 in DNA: TGTGCCAGCACATCAACGGGGTTCGGGTATAGCTACACCTTC. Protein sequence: CASTSTGFGYSYTF.

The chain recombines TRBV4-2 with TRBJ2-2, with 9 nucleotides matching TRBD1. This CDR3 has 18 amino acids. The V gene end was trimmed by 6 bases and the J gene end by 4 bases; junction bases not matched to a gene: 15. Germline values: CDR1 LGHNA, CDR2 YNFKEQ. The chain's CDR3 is CASSLLPTGGGITGELFF. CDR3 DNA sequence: TGTGCCAGCAGTCTACTACCCACAGGGGGCGGGATCACCGGGGAGCTGTTTTTT.

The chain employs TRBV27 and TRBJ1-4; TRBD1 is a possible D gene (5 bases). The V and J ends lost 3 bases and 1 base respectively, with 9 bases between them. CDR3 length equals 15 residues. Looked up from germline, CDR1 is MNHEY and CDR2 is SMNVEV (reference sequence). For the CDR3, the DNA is TGTGCCAGCAGTTTGTCAGGGCTAACTAATGAAAAACTGTTTTTT. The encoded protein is CASSLSGLTNEKLFF.

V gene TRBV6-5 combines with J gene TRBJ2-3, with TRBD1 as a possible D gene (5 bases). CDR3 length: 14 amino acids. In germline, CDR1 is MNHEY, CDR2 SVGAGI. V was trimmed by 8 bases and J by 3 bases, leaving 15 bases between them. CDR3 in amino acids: CASPLGVVTDTQYF. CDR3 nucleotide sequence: TGTGCCAGCCCCCTAGGGGTGGTTACAGATACGCAGTATTTT.

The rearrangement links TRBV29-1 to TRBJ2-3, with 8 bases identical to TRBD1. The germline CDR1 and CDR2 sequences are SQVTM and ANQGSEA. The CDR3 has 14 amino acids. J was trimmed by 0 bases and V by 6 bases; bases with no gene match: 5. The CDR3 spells CSVRTGLSTDTQYF. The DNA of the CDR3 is TGCAGCGTAAGGACAGGGCTTAGCACAGATACGCAGTATTTT.

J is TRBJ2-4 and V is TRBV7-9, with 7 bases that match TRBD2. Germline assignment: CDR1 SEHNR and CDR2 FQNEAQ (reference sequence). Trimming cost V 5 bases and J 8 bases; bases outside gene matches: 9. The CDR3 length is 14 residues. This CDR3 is CASSTGDYIHIQYF. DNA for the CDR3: TGTGCCAGCAGCACGGGGGACTACATTCACATTCAGTACTTC.

The CDR3 spells CASSQDSNSFRGYTF. The CDR3 region has the DNA TGTGCCAGCAGTCAGGACAGCAATAGTTTTCGTGGCTACACCTTC. The chain joins TRBV6-4 to TRBJ1-2; TRBD1 might be the D (6 bases). With 5 bases removed from V and 7 bases from J, the gap between germline ends came to 20 bases. The germline V gene encodes CDR1 MRHNA and CDR2 SNTAGT. The CDR3 spans 15 residues.

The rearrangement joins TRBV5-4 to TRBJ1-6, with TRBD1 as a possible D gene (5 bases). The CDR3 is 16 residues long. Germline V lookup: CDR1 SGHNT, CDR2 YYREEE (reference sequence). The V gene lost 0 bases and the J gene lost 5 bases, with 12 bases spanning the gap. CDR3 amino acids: CASSLARAADNSPLHF. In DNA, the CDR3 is TGTGCCAGCAGCTTGGCCAGGGCAGCCGATAATTCACCCCTCCACTTT.

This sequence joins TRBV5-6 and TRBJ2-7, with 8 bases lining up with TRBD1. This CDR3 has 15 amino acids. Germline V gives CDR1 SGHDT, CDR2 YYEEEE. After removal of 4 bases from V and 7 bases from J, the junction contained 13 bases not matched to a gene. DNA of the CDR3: TGTGCCAGCAGCAAAGGACAGGGCCCTAAGGCGGAGCAGTACTTC. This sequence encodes CASSKGQGPKAEQYF. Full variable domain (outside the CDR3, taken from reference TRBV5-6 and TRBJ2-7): DAGVTQSPTHLIKTRGQQVTLRCSPKSGHDTVSWYQQALGQGPQFIFQYYEEEERQRGNFPDRFSGHQFPNYSSELNVNALLLGDSALYLCASSKGQGPKAEQYFGPGTRLTVT.

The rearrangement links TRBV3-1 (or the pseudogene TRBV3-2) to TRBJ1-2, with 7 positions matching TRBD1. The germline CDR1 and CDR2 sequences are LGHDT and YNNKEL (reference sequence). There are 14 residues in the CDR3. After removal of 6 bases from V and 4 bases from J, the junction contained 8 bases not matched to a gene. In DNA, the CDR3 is TGTGCCAGCAGACCCGGGACAGAACTCTATGGCTACACCTTC. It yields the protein CASRPGTELYGYTF.

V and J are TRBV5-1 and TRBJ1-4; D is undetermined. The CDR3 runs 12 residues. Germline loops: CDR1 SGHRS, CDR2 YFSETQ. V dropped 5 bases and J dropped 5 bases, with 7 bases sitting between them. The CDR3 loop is CASRISNEKLFF. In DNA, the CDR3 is TGCGCCAGCAGAATATCCAATGAAAAACTGTTTTTT. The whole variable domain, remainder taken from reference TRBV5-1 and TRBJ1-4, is KAGVTQTPRYLIKTRGQQVTLSCSPISGHRSVSWYQQTPGQGLQFLFEYFSETQRNKGNFPGRFSGRQFSNSRSEMNVSTLELGDSALYLCASRISNEKLFFGSGTQLSVL.

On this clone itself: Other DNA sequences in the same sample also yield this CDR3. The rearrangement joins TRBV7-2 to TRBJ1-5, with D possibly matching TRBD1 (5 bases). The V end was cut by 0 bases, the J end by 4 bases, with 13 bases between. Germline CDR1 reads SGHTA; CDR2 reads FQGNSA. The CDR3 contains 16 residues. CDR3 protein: CASSLASRASNQPQHF. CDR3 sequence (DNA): TGTGCCAGCAGCTTAGCGAGCAGGGCCTCTAATCAGCCCCAGCATTTT.

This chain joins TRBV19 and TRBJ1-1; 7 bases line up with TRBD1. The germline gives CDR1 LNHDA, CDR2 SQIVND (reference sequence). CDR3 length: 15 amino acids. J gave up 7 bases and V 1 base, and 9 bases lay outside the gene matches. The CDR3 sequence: CASSIGTGGFIEAFF. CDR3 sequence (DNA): TGTGCCAGTAGTATAGGGACAGGCGGGTTCATTGAAGCTTTCTTT.

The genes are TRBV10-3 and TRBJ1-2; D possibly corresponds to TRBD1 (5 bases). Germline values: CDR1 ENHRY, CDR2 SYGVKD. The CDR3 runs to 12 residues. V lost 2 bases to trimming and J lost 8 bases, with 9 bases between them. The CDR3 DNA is TGTGCCATCAGTGAGGGGGCGCGGGGCTACACCTTC. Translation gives CAISEGARGYTF.

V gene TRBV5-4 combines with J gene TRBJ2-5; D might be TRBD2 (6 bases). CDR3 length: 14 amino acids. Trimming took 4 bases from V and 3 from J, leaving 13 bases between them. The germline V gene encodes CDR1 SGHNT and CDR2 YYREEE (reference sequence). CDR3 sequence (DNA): TGTGCCAGCAGCCCGGGTTCGGGGGAAGAGACCCAGTACTTC. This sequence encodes CASSPGSGEETQYF.

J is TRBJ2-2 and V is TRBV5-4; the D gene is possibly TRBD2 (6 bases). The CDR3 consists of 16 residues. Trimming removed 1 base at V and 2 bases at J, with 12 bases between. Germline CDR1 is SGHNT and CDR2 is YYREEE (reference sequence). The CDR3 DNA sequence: TGTGCCAGCAGCTTGAGGAGCGGGTCTAACACCGGGGAGCTGTTTTTT. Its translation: CASSLRSGSNTGELFF.

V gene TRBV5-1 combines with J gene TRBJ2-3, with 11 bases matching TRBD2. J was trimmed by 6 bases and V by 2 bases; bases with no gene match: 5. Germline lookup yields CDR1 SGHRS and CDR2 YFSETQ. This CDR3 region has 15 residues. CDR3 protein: CASSFIAGGGDTQYF. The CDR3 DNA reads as TGCGCCAGCAGCTTTATAGCGGGAGGGGGCGATACGCAGTATTTT.